Presented here are 8 T cell receptor beta chains from one specimen sequenced in a study of regulatory T cells in long-lasting Graves disease (dated by TCRdb to about 2021). The label giving this sample's time point can be read as: newly diagnosed GD, antithyroid drugs for less than 3 months. For both TCR sequencing and RNA sequencing, RNA was extracted from PBMCs in TRIzol. Library preparation used multiplex PCR. The listed sequencing device is Illumina HiSeq 4000. CDR3 regions were amplified by Arm-PCR with iRepertoire HTBI primers to construct TCR beta libraries. The raw public data were reprocessed by TCRdb itself: fastp quality trimming at Q25, MiXCR clonotype calling, in-frame beta chains only. Rows are combined by CDR3 protein, so each entry shows the most common genes and DNA. This sample lists 200,000 to 250,000 distinct CDR3 sequences; 20% to 25% were detected once. The biggest ten clones account for about 15% of the sample.

The sequences come from peripheral blood mononuclear cells (PBMCs), collected at new diagnosis, from a patient treated with antithyroid drugs. Receptors were obtained from a female donor with Graves disease.

The chain carries TRBV5-5 and TRBJ2-1, with D possibly TRBD1 on 5 matching bases. This CDR3 has 14 residues. The germline V gene has CDR1 SGHKS and CDR2 YYEKEE (reference sequence). The V and J ends lost 6 bases and 1 base respectively, with 11 bases between them. The CDR3 DNA reads as TGTGCCAGCAAAACCGACAGTTCCTACAATGAGCAGTTCTTC. It codes for CASKTDSSYNEQFF.

This clonotype showed up just a few times. A read error is likely here: a far larger clone is one base away. As the CDR3 is not closed by the conserved phenylalanine or tryptophan, this likely results from a read error. The V gene is TRBV7-2, the J gene TRBJ2-1; no reliable D call. Near its end, the DNA agrees better with TRBJ2-5, so the J call may be wrong. Germline loops: CDR1 SGHTA, CDR2 FQGNSA. The CDR3 runs 13 residues. The CDR3 DNA reads as TGTGCCAGTAGGGCACAGCTCGAAGAGACCCAGTACTCC. It yields the protein CASRAQLEETQYS.

This clonotype was seen at least ten times. V and J are TRBV5-1 and TRBJ2-7, with D perhaps matching TRBD1 (6 bases). The CDR3 runs to 12 residues. Germline-derived CDR1 and CDR2 are SGHRS and YFSETQ. Deletions cut 2 bases from V and 5 bases from J, with 8 bases between. CDR3 in DNA: TGCGCCAGCAGCTTCAGGGGAAACGAGCAGTACTTC. Its protein is CASSFRGNEQYF.

In this sample, this clonotype turned up many times. CDR3 DNA: TGTGCCAGCAACCTCTCCGGGGATAGCAATCAGCCCCAGCATTTT. Protein: CASNLSGDSNQPQHF. The chain links TRBV6-1 to TRBJ1-5; no definite D call. The V gene's germline CDR1 is MNHNS and CDR2 SASEGT. Trimming shortened V by 7 bases and J by 0 bases, and 13 bases separated the two germline ends. This CDR3 spans 15 amino acids.

This clonotype was seen many times. The chain joins TRBV7-3 to TRBJ2-1; possibly TRBD2 for D (7 bases). The germline V gene encodes CDR1 SGHTA and CDR2 FQGTGA. CDR3 length: 12 residues. Deletions cut 1 base from V and 12 bases from J, with 10 bases between. Written as DNA, the CDR3 is TGTGCCAGCAGCTTAATCGCGGGGGCGCAGTTCTTC. Translated: CASSLIAGAQFF.

V is TRBV5-1 and J is TRBJ2-1; 10 bases line up with TRBD2. The CDR3 loop spans 15 amino acids. V trimming: 0 bases; J trimming: 10 bases; junction bases outside the gene matches: 7. Germline CDR1 SGHRS, CDR2 YFSETQ. This CDR3 reads CASSLALAGVLEQFF. The CDR3 region has the DNA TGCGCCAGCAGCTTGGCCCTAGCGGGAGTACTAGAGCAGTTCTTC.

This clonotype was detected ten times or more. V gene TRBV9 combines with J gene TRBJ1-2, with 7 bases identical to TRBD1. The length of the CDR3 is 17 residues. V shed 0 bases, J shed 0 bases, and the junction held 8 bases outside the gene matches. CDR1 is SGDLS, CDR2 YYNGEE, per germline. The CDR3: CASSVAVGDRANYGYTF. For the CDR3, the DNA is TGTGCCAGCAGCGTAGCAGTTGGGGACAGAGCTAACTATGGCTACACCTTC.

In this sample, this clonotype turned up a few times. Being one base from a much bigger clone, this may be a read error. This chain's CDR3 is CASRQWTGGNQLQHF. CDR3 in DNA: TGTGCCAGCAGGCAATGGACAGGGGGCAATCAGCTCCAGCATTTT. This chain joins TRBV12-3 or TRBV12-4 and TRBJ1-5; 11 bases match TRBD1. The CDR3 totals 15 residues.